This T cell receptor (beta chain) was sequenced for a study of blood T cell repertoires in COVID-19. Original methodology: For nucleated cells, counts were estimated from reference gene primer amplification. Assay used: immunoSEQ multiplex PCR; TCRdb lists only in-frame clones, some missing. From that table come the V and J calls and clone size; the DNA was used to work out D and trimming. The table lists 150,000 to 200,000 clones, 70% to 85% of them singletons, with 17% in the top ten. The germline V gene encodes CDR1 SEHNR and CDR2 FQNEAQ (reference sequence). The ends were cut back, 6 bases at V and 5 bases at J, with 11 bases in the middle. This CDR3 spans 14 amino acids. Individuals aged roughly 18 to 95 years were recruited from 24 US areas. In Cohort 3, a recovered donor had either two negative PCRs, clearance, or symptom resolution.

The chain has TRBV7-9 and TRBJ1-6, with D unresolved. This TCR was recovered from a woman aged 45 to 65 who had recovered from COVID-19. The sequencing input was PBMCs or T cells enriched from blood (not recorded which). CDR3 sequence (DNA): TGTGCCAGCAGTCGGCAGGCCAATAATTCACCCCTCCACTTT. This encodes CASSRQANNSPLHF.